This TCR beta chain was observed in a study of cytomegalovirus exposure and HLA in healthy donors. The PCR made use of 60 Vbeta and 13 Jbeta primers. Clones were sequenced by immunoSEQ multiplex PCR, and TCRdb holds only the in-frame ones, with some missing. This table has approximately 170,000 clones, 65% to 90% appearing once. The study, taken as a whole, reports: Segments of the TCR beta V type were, in most cases, productive about 90% or about 30% of the time in an earlier analysis.

About this clone itself: Its antigen is currently unknown.

The source is a human donor in good health. Sequencing was performed on PBMCs.

CDR3 loop: CASSYSGGGGNEAFF. In DNA form, the CDR3 reads TGTGCCAGCAGTTACTCTGGAGGGGGCGGAAATGAAGCTTTCTTT. V gene TRBV6-5 combines with J gene TRBJ1-1; 7 nucleotides match TRBD1. This CDR3 spans 15 amino acids. In germline, CDR1 is MNHEY, CDR2 SVGAGI. Germline trimming cut 0 bases from V and 7 bases from J; bases unmatched to any gene: 8.